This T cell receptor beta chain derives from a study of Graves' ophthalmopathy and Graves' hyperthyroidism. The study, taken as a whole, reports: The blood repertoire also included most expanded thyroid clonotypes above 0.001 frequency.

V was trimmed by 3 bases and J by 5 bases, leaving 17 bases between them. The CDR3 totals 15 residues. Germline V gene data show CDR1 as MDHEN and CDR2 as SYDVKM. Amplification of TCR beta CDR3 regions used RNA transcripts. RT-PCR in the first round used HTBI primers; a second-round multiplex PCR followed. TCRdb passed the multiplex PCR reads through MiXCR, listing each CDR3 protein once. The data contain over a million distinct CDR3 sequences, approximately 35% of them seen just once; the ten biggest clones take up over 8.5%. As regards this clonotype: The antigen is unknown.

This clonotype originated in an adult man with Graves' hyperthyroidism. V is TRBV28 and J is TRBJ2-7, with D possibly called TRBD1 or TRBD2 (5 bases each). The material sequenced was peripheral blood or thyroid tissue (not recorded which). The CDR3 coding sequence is TGTGCCAGCAGTTTGCTTGGGACCAAAGGCCACGAGCAGTACTTC. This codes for CASSLLGTKGHEQYF.